This T cell receptor beta chain emerged from a study of shared clonotypes between healthy human individuals. The naive CD8 population came from CD45RO-negative cells selected for CCR7, without terminally differentiated effector memory CD45RA+ cells. CDR1 is SNHLY and CDR2 is FYNNEI in the germline V gene. Trimming removed 1 base at V and 0 bases at J, with 10 bases between. CDR3 length equals 16 residues. Original methodology: Filtering was not the same, since immunoSEQ gave junction-only sequences without quality scores. Assay used: immunoSEQ multiplex PCR; TCRdb lists only in-frame clones, some missing. That table gives V, J and clone size, and the DNA gave D and trimming. The table records some 740,000 clones, about 92% of them present only once.

The J gene is TRBJ1-5, the V gene TRBV2; possibly TRBD1 for D (5 bases). The sequencing sample was made of naive CD8+ T cells sorted from blood. This receptor was taken from a man aged 25-45 years in good health. The CDR3 loop is CASSEGRGASNQPQHF. CDR3 nucleotides: TGTGCCAGCAGTGAAGGAAGGGGCGCTAGCAATCAGCCCCAGCATTTT.